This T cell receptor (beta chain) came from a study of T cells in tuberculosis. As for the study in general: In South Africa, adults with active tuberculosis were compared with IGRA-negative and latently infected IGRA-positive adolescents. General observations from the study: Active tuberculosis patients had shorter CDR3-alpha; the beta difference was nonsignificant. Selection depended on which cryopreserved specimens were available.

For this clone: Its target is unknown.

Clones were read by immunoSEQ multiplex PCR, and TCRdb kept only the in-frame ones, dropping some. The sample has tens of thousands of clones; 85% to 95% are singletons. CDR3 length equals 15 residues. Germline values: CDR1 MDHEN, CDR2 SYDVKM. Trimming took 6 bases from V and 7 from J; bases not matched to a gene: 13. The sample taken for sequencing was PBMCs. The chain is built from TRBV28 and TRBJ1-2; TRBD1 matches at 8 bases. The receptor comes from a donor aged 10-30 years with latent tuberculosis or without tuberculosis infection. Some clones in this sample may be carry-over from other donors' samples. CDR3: CASRVLGGQALGYTF. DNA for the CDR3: TGTGCCAGCAGGGTTCTAGGGGGACAGGCACTTGGCTACACCTTC.